The text below deals with one T cell receptor beta chain. This record belongs to a study of blood T cell repertoires in COVID-19. Turning to the study itself: Samples representing acute and convalescent COVID-19 were sourced from the United States, Italy and Spain. Nucleic acid was either cDNA or gDNA, and it came from T cells, B-cell-depleted T cells, or PBMCs.

How the authors handled the data: The assay estimated nucleated cells by amplifying reference gene primers. Sequenced by immunoSEQ multiplex PCR; TCRdb stores in-frame clones only, minus some. That table supplies the V and J calls and clone size; D and trimming were determined from the DNA. The data show about 140,000 clones, about 84% seen once. Unmatched junction bases numbered 9, after V lost 3 bases and J lost 2 bases. CDR1 SGHRS and CDR2 YFSETQ come from the germline V gene. The CDR3 is 17 amino acids. The source material was peripheral blood. The TCR sequence derives from an elderly woman in a cohort sampled during active or convalescent COVID-19. V and J are TRBV5-1 and TRBJ2-1; the match to TRBD2 covers 9 bases. In DNA form, the CDR3 reads TGCGCCAGCAGCTGGGGTTTAATAGCGGGAGCCTACAATGAGCAGTTCTTC. This translates into CASSWGLIAGAYNEQFF.